What follows is one T cell receptor beta chain and its context. Its antigen specificity is not known. No much larger clone is present one base from it, and per-base qualities are unavailable. Receptor libraries were prepared by the immunoSEQ multiplex PCR assay. RNA was extracted from all samples and reverse transcribed into cDNA as template for TCR sequencing. First-strand cDNA was synthesized using SuperScript III with a 2:1 mix of oligo-dT and random hexamers. A synthetic immune receptor repertoire was used to assess amplification bias, and residual bias was removed computationally. Turning to the authors' computational methods: Raw reads were preprocessed for error removal, and CDR3 was defined according to IMGT conventions as running from the conserved cysteine to phenylalanine. Clonality was calculated as 1 minus Shannon entropy normalized by log2 of the number of productive unique TCRs. Scalp TCRbeta sequences were cross-referenced with sorted blood CD4 and CD8 repertoires so that the CD4 or CD8 identity of scalp clones could be inferred. Here the immuneACCESS table is served through TCRdb, limited to in-frame sequences with V and J called. Missing clones are a known gap in these copies; in checked studies unresolved V genes cover under half, and the rest lacks a known reason. V and J calls and clone size are those listed in that table; D and trimming were worked out from the DNA. The sample table shows approximately 210,000 clones, and 43% are seen once. The top ten hold approximately 2.4% of the sample.

This sample's treatment or condition label indicates: oral pan-JAK inhibitor, 5-10 mg twice daily. Peripheral blood and lesional scalp punch biopsies were obtained from patients with alopecia areata. PBMCs were separated by density centrifugation and stained for CD3, CD4 and CD8, after which CD4+ and CD8+ T cells were sorted on a FACSAria. This entry belongs to a study of CD8+ T cells in alopecia areata (dated by TCRdb to between 2018 and 2020). At the level of the whole study: Treated patients were enrolled in an open-label pilot trial of oral tofacitinib at 5 to 10 mg twice daily for moderate-to-severe alopecia areata. High-throughput TCRbeta sequencing was used to examine T cell clonal expansion in alopecia areata in both the C3H/HeJ mouse model and human patients. In treated patients, disease severity was measured using the SALT score, which gives the percentage of scalp surface area affected. TCRbeta CDR3 regions were amplified by immunoSEQ multiplex PCR with 35 Vbeta forward and 13 Jbeta reverse primers. In humans, TCRbeta sequencing was performed on scalp tissue and on sorted CD4+ and CD8+ peripheral blood T cells from healthy controls and from patients with patchy or totalis/universalis alopecia areata. Clonality in the scalp was compared among normal scalp (n=4), patchy alopecia areata scalp (n=8), and alopecia totalis/universalis scalp (n=8). Patients received tofacitinib for 6 to 18 months and were then followed off drug for 6 months to check for delayed response and recurrence. Tofacitinib-treated patients had biopsies at baseline and at 4 and 24 weeks of treatment, with a later scalp biopsy in several patients. RNA was obtained with the PAXgene miRNA kit for fixed scalp, the miRNeasy kit for PBMCs, and the RNeasy kit for mouse skin.

There are 13 amino acids in the CDR3, from cysteine to phenylalanine inclusive. The DNA shown is the 39-base CDR3, in frame from base 1. CDR1 SQVTM and CDR2 ANQGSEA are derived from the germline V gene. For this chain, trimming is 6 bases at the V end and 5 bases at the J end, and the number of junction bases without a gene match is 4. On the study overall, not on this receptor specifically: Shared TCR sequences between patients were less evident than in mice, which may be partly attributable to HLA diversity in the patient population. Higher clonality and more expanded CD8+ clones were observed in lesional scalp than in normal scalp, particularly in alopecia totalis/universalis, a finding suggestive of antigenic drive. During tofacitinib treatment, many expanded lesional clones stuck around in both scalp and blood, and this persistence may partly explain why relapse happens after treatment is stopped. Scalp clonality and the number of expanded CD8+ clones among the top 100 scalp clones were significantly decreased by tofacitinib. Because the treated cohort was small and included a single nonresponder, larger studies are needed to assess links between baseline CD8+ expansion and response. Unlike mouse skin, where gammadelta T cells dominate, normal human skin contains resident alphabeta T cells that get sequenced too, which complicates analysis of the scalp TCR repertoire.

This specimen was CD4+ T cells sorted from blood, taken between weeks 36 and 40, from a patient treated with tofacitinib. The chain is encoded by TRBV29-1 joined to TRBJ2-2, and 9 junctional nucleotides match TRBD1. This receptor was obtained from a human donor with alopecia areata. The DNA sequence follows: TGCAGCGTGGGACAGGGAGAGACCGGGGAGCTGTTTTTT. It codes for CSVGQGETGELFF.